This entry describes one TCR beta chain. These data originate in a study of blood T cell repertoires in COVID-19. The overall study: Material from acute and convalescent COVID-19 was sourced from the United States, Italy and Spain. Nucleic acid was either cDNA or gDNA, and it came from T cells, B-cell-depleted T cells, or PBMCs.

Trimming cost V 3 bases and J 0 bases, with 9 bases left between them. CDR1 and CDR2 (germline): LNHDA, SQIVND (reference sequence). The CDR3 is 16 residues long. The authors' processing: Quantification of nucleated cells was approximated via reference gene primer amplification. Repertoires were generated with immunoSEQ multiplex PCR, while TCRdb's copy carries only in-frame clones and drops some. Clonal size and the V and J genes are those of that table, whereas D and trimming came from the DNA. This sample has about 27,000 clones; over 80% occur once, and the top ten carry under 3.5%. The material sequenced was peripheral blood. The clonotype was recovered from a human donor in a cohort sampled during active COVID-19. The chain combines TRBV19 with TRBJ1-6; no clear D. CDR3 bases: TGTGCCAGTAGTATTGCAAGGAGCTCCTATAATTCACCCCTCCACTTT. Amino acid sequence: CASSIARSSYNSPLHF.